This T cell receptor (beta chain) was documented in a study of blood T cell repertoires in COVID-19. The data were produced by immunoSEQ multiplex PCR, yet TCRdb's version contains in-frame clones alone and is incomplete. The sample holds 250,000 or so clones, roughly 88% seen once. The CDR3 is 17 amino acids. The germline V gene has CDR1 SGHDN and CDR2 FVKESK. V trimming: 1 base; J trimming: 1 base; junction bases outside the gene matches: 8. The sequencing input was PBMCs or T cells enriched from blood (not recorded which). The chain has TRBV14 and TRBJ2-7; 9 bases match TRBD2. This TCR came from a woman between 50 and 59 years old who had recovered from COVID-19. The CDR3 spells CASSQGRSGRTSYEQYF. For the CDR3, the DNA is TGTGCCAGCAGCCAAGGTAGAAGCGGGAGGACTTCCTACGAGCAGTACTTC.